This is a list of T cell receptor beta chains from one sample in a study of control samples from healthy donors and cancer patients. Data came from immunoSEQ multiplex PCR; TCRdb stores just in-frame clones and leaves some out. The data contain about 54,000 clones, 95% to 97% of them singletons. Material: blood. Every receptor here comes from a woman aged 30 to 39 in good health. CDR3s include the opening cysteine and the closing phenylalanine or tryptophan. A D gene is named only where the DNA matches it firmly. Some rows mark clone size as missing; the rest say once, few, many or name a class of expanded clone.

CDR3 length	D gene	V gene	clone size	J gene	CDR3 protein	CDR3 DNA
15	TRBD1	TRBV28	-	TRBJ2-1	CASSLGAGQGNEQFF	TGTGCCAGCAGTTTGGGGGCGGGACAGGGCAATGAGCAGTTCTTC
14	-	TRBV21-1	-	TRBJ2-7	CASSSPDWVTEQYF	TGTGCCAGCAGCTCTCCGGACTGGGTGACCGAGCAGTACTTC
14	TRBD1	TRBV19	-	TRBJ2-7	CASSTGTGDYEQYF	TGTGCCAGTAGTACAGGGACAGGGGACTACGAGCAGTACTTC
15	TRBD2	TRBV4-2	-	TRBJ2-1	CASTQGLAGYNEQFF	TGTGCCAGCACACAGGGACTAGCGGGTTACAATGAGCAGTTCTTC
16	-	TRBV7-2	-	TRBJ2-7	CASSLPPGHSSYEQYF	TGTGCCAGCAGTTTGCCCCCGGGACACTCGTCCTACGAGCAGTACTTC
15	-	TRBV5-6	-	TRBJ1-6	CASSGRTAYNSPLHF	TGTGCCAGCAGCGGAAGGACAGCGTATAATTCACCCCTCCACTTT
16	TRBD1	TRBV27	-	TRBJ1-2	CASSLSGTGGLYGYTF	TGTGCCAGCAGTTTATCGGGAACAGGGGGACTATATGGCTACACCTTC
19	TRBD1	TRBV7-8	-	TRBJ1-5	CASSPLGGQGGNSNQPQHF	TGTGCCAGCAGCCCGCTAGGTGGTCAGGGGGGCAATAGCAATCAGCCCCAGCATTTT
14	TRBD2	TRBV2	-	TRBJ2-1	CASKDGRGHNEQFF	TGTGCCAGCAAGGACGGGAGGGGCCACAATGAGCAGTTCTTC
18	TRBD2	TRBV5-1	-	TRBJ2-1	CASSLSLAGPSSYNEQFF	TGCGCCAGCAGCTTGTCACTAGCGGGCCCCAGCTCCTACAATGAGCAGTTCTTC
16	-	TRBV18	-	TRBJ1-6	CASSPRWKGHNSPLHF	TGTGCCAGCTCACCTCGGTGGAAGGGTCATAATTCACCCCTCCACTTT
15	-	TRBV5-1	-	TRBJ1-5	CASSLGGNSNQPQHF	TGCGCCAGCAGCTTGGGGGGGAATAGCAATCAGCCCCAGCATTTT
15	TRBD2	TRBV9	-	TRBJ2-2	CASSVAGGPTGELFF	TGTGCCAGCAGCGTAGCGGGAGGGCCGACCGGGGAGCTGTTTTTT
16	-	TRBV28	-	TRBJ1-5	CASSLQGWGANQPQHF	TGTGCCAGCAGTCTACAGGGTTGGGGGGCTAATCAGCCCCAGCATTTT
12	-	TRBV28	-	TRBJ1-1	CATTEENTEAFF	TGTGCCACCACAGAGGAGAACACTGAAGCTTTCTTT
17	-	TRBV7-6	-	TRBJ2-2	CASSLLAGQGWTGELFF	TGTGCCAGCAGCTTATTAGCGGGACAGGGTTGGACCGGGGAGCTGTTTTTT
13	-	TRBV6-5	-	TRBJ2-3	CASRMASRDTQYF	TGTGCCAGCAGGATGGCTTCTCGAGATACGCAGTATTTT
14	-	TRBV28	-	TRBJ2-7	CASSLELLEYEQYF	TGTGCCAGCAGTTTAGAGTTGCTAGAATACGAGCAGTACTTC
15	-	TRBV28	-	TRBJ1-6	CASKARGRANSPLHF	TGTGCCAGCAAAGCGAGGGGTAGGGCGAATTCACCCCTCCACTTT
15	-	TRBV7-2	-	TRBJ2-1	CASSYTTRGPGEQFF	TGTGCCAGCAGCTACACGACCAGAGGGCCGGGTGAGCAGTTCTTC
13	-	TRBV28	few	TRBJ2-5	CASTREEKETQYF	TGTGCCAGCACAAGAGAGGAAAAAGAGACCCAGTACTTC
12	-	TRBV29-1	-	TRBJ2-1	CSVEQGNNEQFF	TGCAGCGTGGAGCAGGGGAACAATGAGCAGTTCTTC
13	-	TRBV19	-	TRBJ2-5	CASAPANGGTQYF	TGTGCCAGTGCGCCGGCCAATGGGGGGACCCAGTACTTC
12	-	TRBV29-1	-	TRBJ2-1	CSATHPRGEQFF	TGCAGCGCGACTCACCCCAGAGGTGAGCAGTTCTTC
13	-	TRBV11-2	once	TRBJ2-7	CASSLGSIYEQYF	TGTGCCAGCAGCTTAGGCAGCATCTACGAGCAGTACTTC
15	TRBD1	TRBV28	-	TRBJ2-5	CASSLGQGAGETQYF	TGTGCCAGCAGTTTAGGACAGGGGGCGGGTGAGACCCAGTACTTC
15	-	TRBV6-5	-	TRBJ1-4	CASSYPRATNEKLFF	TGTGCCAGCAGTTACCCGCGGGCAACTAATGAAAAACTGTTTTTT
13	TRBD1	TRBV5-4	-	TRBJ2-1	CASSDREYNEQFF	TGTGCCAGCAGCGACAGGGAGTACAATGAGCAGTTCTTC
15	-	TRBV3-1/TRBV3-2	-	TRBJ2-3	CASSQGGPRGDTQYF	TGTGCCAGCAGCCAAGGTGGCCCGCGGGGAGATACGCAGTATTTT
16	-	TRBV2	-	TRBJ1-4	CASSEESVATNEKLFF	TGTGCCAGCAGTGAAGAGTCGGTCGCAACTAATGAAAAACTGTTTTTT
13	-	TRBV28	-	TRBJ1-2	CASRSPGGNGYTF	TGTGCCAGCAGATCCCCGGGGGGCAATGGCTACACCTTC
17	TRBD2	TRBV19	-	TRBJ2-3	CASSREGLAGGRDTQYF	TGTGCCAGTAGCCGAGAGGGACTAGCGGGAGGAAGAGATACGCAGTATTTT
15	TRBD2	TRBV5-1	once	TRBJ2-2	CASSWLAGSAGELFF	TGCGCCAGCAGCTGGCTAGCGGGAAGTGCCGGGGAGCTGTTTTTT